The present T cell receptor (beta chain) was sequenced within a study of immune heterogeneity within non-small cell lung tumors. Looking at the study overall: The tumors comprised a few squamous cell carcinomas, under 13 non-squamous carcinomas and 1 not otherwise specified. Study-level points and caveats: There were identical dominant CDR3 beta clonotypes recurring across tumor sites within a patient, together with site-unique high-frequency clones.

From germline, CDR1 is LNHDA and CDR2 SQIVND (reference sequence). V dropped 8 bases and J dropped 11 bases, with 27 bases sitting between them. The CDR3 is made up of 15 amino acids. The table lists this clonotype with a few counts. Its antigen is currently unknown. The template for each sample was 600 ng of genomic DNA, which had been extracted from bulk tumor tissue. While surgery was under way, several biopsies spaced far apart were taken per primary tumor. Surgery that was curative in intent was performed on patients with untreated, newly diagnosed non-small cell lung cancer. Donation came from patients with newly diagnosed non-small cell lung cancer who were having surgery with curative intent. Amplifying TCR beta CDR3 involved multiplex PCR carried out with 32 V and 13 J primers. TCRdb redid the calling of the multiplex PCR reads with MiXCR, one entry per CDR3 protein. Here the sample spans 21,000 or so distinct CDR3 sequences, about 30% being singletons.

J is TRBJ1-1 and V is TRBV19; maybe TRBD1 (6 bases). The source material was lung tumor tissue. The receptor comes from a man aged 35 to 55 with non-small cell lung cancer. The CDR3 sequence is CASGLGGVEFPMAFF. The CDR3, as DNA: TGTGCCAGTGGGTTAGGGGGGGTTGAATTCCCGATGGCTTTCTTT.